The 25 T cell receptor beta chains below all came from one sample that was sequenced in a study of T-cell memory formation after mild COVID-19. In TCRdb, the 5' RACE reads were re-called with MiXCR into one record per CDR3 protein. The sample shows roughly 200,000 distinct CDR3 sequences, about 18% of them seen only once. Sequencing was done on a sample of PBMCs or a T cell subset sorted from them (not recorded which). The receptor set was obtained from an adult woman who had mild COVID-19 (a few samples of this study predate the infection). Cell type and time point are not known.

Only a few counts were recorded for this clonotype. The chain recombines TRBV3-1 with TRBJ2-3; 8 bases line up with TRBD2. Looked up from germline, CDR1 is LGHDT and CDR2 is YNNKEL (reference sequence). The CDR3 runs 14 residues. With 5 bases clipped from V and 5 bases from J, the junction kept 6 bases outside the gene matches. The CDR3 loop is CASSDRGGRDTQYF. In nucleotides, the CDR3 is TGTGCCAGCAGCGACCGGGGGGGCCGAGATACGCAGTATTTT.

This clonotype has more than one count but fewer than ten. The J gene is TRBJ2-3, the V gene TRBV5-1; perhaps TRBD1 as D (6 bases). The ends were cut back, 4 bases at V and 5 bases at J, with 14 bases in the middle. The CDR3 has 14 residues. CDR1 is SGHRS and CDR2 is YFSETQ in the germline V gene. The DNA for the CDR3 is TGCGCCAGCAGCAACCCAGGGGCGGGAGATACGCAGTATTTT. Translated: CASSNPGAGDTQYF. The variable domain in full, with the rest retrieved from reference TRBV5-1 and TRBJ2-3, is KAGVTQTPRYLIKTRGQQVTLSCSPISGHRSVSWYQQTPGQGLQFLFEYFSETQRNKGNFPGRFSGRQFSNSRSEMNVSTLELGDSALYLCASSNPGAGDTQYFGPGTRLTVL.

The chain carries TRBV2 and TRBJ2-4; tentatively, D is TRBD1 (5 bases). CDR1 is SNHLY and CDR2 is FYNNEI in the germline V gene. V lost 7 bases and J lost 2, with 12 bases in between. The CDR3 is 14 residues long. The CDR3 DNA reads as TGTGCCAGCAAGGGGCTGGGAACCAAAAACATTCAGTACTTC. Amino acid sequence: CASKGLGTKNIQYF. The whole variable domain, filled in from reference TRBV2 and TRBJ2-4, reads EPEVTQTPSHQVTQMGQEVILRCVPISNHLYFYWYRQILGQKVEFLVSFYNNEISEKSEIFDDQFSVERPDGSNFTLKIRSTKLEDSAMYFCASKGLGTKNIQYFGAGTRLSVL.

The CDR3 here is CASGGGSGTDTQYF. For the CDR3, the DNA is TGTGCCAGCGGGGGGGGAAGTGGCACAGATACGCAGTATTTT. This rearrangement joins TRBV2 to TRBJ2-3; TRBD2 aligns across 7 bases. CDR3 length: 14 residues. The germline CDR1 and CDR2 sequences are SNHLY and FYNNEI. V was pared by 8 bases and J by 1 base, with 6 bases of the junction left unmatched.

This clonotype was seen a handful of times. The chain joins TRBV11-2 to TRBJ2-3, with D unresolved. This CDR3 comprises 13 residues. The V end lost 3 bases, the J end lost 5 bases, and 9 bases lay between the germline ends. Germline CDR1 SGHAT, CDR2 FQNNGV. The CDR3 loop reads CASSFSERDTQYF. The DNA of the CDR3 is TGTGCCAGCAGCTTCAGTGAGAGAGATACGCAGTATTTT.

This CDR3 reads CASRFWPGQGGGEQYF. The CDR3 DNA reads as TGTGCCAGCAGATTTTGGCCGGGACAGGGGGGAGGCGAGCAGTACTTC. The chain has TRBV12-3 or TRBV12-4 and TRBJ2-7; TRBD1 agrees at 11 bases. The CDR3 runs to 16 residues. V shed 6 bases, J shed 6 bases, and the junction held 13 bases outside the gene matches.

The V call is TRBV7-8, the J call TRBJ2-2; 11 nucleotides align to TRBD1. The CDR3 spans 17 residues. Germline CDR1 is SGHVS and CDR2 is FQNEAQ. With 2 bases clipped from V and 4 bases from J, the junction kept 6 bases outside the gene matches. This chain's CDR3 is CASSLNRDRGSTGELFF. Written as DNA, the CDR3 is TGTGCCAGCAGCTTAAACCGGGACAGGGGGTCCACCGGGGAGCTGTTTTTT.

This clonotype has just a few counts. The chain is built from TRBV10-3 and TRBJ2-6; TRBD1 agrees at 9 bases. The J segment lost 0 bases and the V segment lost 10 bases, leaving 7 bases of the junction unmatched. This CDR3 is built from 16 residues. Germline CDR1 reads ENHRY; CDR2 reads SYGVKD. The CDR3 protein is CATLGTGRSGANVLTF. The DNA of the CDR3 is TGTGCCACCCTCGGGACAGGGCGCTCTGGGGCCAACGTCCTGACTTTC.

In this sample, this clonotype turned up a few times. V is TRBV7-8 and J is TRBJ2-1; a weak D match, TRBD2 (5 bases). Looked up from germline, CDR1 is SGHVS and CDR2 is FQNEAQ. The CDR3 totals 15 residues. V shed 2 bases and J shed 3 bases, with 11 bases lying between them. As DNA, the CDR3 is TGTGCCAGCAGCTTAAGAGAGGGTCTCTACAATGAGCAGTTCTTC. It encodes CASSLREGLYNEQFF.

The chain links TRBV2 to TRBJ2-4; 7 nucleotides align to TRBD1. The germline CDR1 and CDR2 sequences are SNHLY and FYNNEI. V lost 1 base and J lost 4; bases outside the gene matches: 4. The CDR3 runs 15 residues. CDR3 region: CASSEGRDRKNIQYF. CDR3 nucleotide sequence: TGTGCCAGCAGTGAAGGTCGGGACAGAAAAAACATTCAGTACTTC.

There are a few counts of this clonotype. The chain has TRBV5-1 and TRBJ2-4; D not resolved. This CDR3 region has 15 residues. CDR1 is SGHRS, CDR2 YFSETQ, per germline. Trimming left V 0 bases short and J 7 bases short, with 14 bases between. The chain's CDR3 is CASSLAAAPLNIQYF. Here the CDR3 DNA reads TGCGCCAGCAGCTTGGCGGCCGCACCATTGAACATTCAGTACTTC.

The table lists this clonotype with many counts. V is TRBV5-5 and J is TRBJ2-3; 11 bases align to TRBD2. Germline V gene lookup returns CDR1 SGHKS and CDR2 YYEKEE (reference sequence). Trimming cost V 5 bases and J 6 bases; bases outside gene matches: 8. This CDR3 has 15 amino acids. CDR3 sequence reads: CASSLGTSGFDTQYF. DNA for the CDR3: TGTGCCAGCAGTCTCGGGACTAGCGGATTTGATACGCAGTATTTT.

In its sample, this clonotype was seen a few times. The chain combines TRBV19 with TRBJ2-3; no definite D call. Germline values: CDR1 LNHDA, CDR2 SQIVND (reference sequence). The CDR3 covers 13 residues. V was shortened by 7 bases and J by 0 bases, with 8 bases between the two germline ends. CDR3: CASKRLSTDTQYF. As DNA, the CDR3 is TGTGCCAGTAAAAGGCTTAGCACAGATACGCAGTATTTT.

There are a few counts of this clonotype. The chain has TRBV2 and TRBJ2-7; 9 positions agree with TRBD1. This CDR3 spans 14 amino acids. The germline CDR1 and CDR2 sequences are SNHLY and FYNNEI. With 4 bases clipped from V and 4 bases from J, the junction kept 5 bases outside the gene matches. DNA for the CDR3: TGTGCCAGCAGTGCCTTGGGACAGGGTTACGAGCAGTACTTC. Translated, it gives CASSALGQGYEQYF.

V and J are TRBV5-1 and TRBJ2-7, with 10 bases fitting TRBD2. This CDR3 is built from 15 residues. Looked up from germline, CDR1 is SGHRS and CDR2 is YFSETQ. V gave up 0 bases and J gave up 2 bases; unmatched junction bases: 2. The CDR3 coding sequence is TGCGCCAGCAGCTTGGCCAGCGGGAGGGCCTACGAGCAGTACTTC. This encodes CASSLASGRAYEQYF.

This clonotype has just a few counts. This sequence joins TRBV6-2 or TRBV6-3 and TRBJ1-2, with 8 bases identical to TRBD1. This CDR3 is 18 amino acids long. After removal of 2 bases from V and 8 bases from J, the junction contained 19 bases not matched to a gene. Germline assignment: CDR1 MNHEY and CDR2 SVGEGT. CDR3 bases: TGTGCCAGCAGTTACATACCGGGGACAGGCCTATTACTCAGCGGCTACACCTTC. Translated: CASSYIPGTGLLLSGYTF.

The chain employs TRBV18 and TRBJ2-7; no definite D call. This CDR3 region has 15 residues. The V gene's germline CDR1 is KGHSH and CDR2 LQKENI. Between the trimmed V and J ends, which lost 2 bases and 0 bases, there was a span of 11 bases. CDR3 protein: CASSPGSTNSYEQYF. The CDR3 DNA reads TGTGCCAGCTCACCAGGCAGCACGAACTCCTACGAGCAGTACTTC. Together with reference TRBV18 and TRBJ2-7, the CDR3 gives the full variable domain: NAGVMQNPRHLVRRRGQEARLRCSPMKGHSHVYWYRQLPEEGLKFMVYLQKENIIDESGMPKERFSAEFPKEGPSILRIQQVVRGDSAAYFCASSPGSTNSYEQYFGPGTRLTVT.

CDR3 sequence: CASSQDRRDGYTF. The CDR3 coding sequence is TGTGCCAGCAGCCAAGATAGGAGAGACGGCTACACCTTC. The chain uses TRBV3-1 and TRBJ1-2; D is uncertain. The CDR3 has 13 residues. Germline-derived CDR1 and CDR2 are LGHDT and YNNKEL (reference sequence). Trimming stripped 0 bases from V and 8 bases from J, with 10 bases between.

V gene TRBV7-2 combines with J gene TRBJ2-6; D not resolved. Looked up from germline, CDR1 is SGHTA and CDR2 is FQGNSA. Trimming left V 1 base short and J 5 bases short, with 9 bases between. This CDR3 contains 15 residues. CDR3 sequence (DNA): TGTGCCAGCAGCTTAGTCCGGAGCAGGGCCAACGTCCTGACTTTC. This encodes CASSLVRSRANVLTF.

The chain links TRBV15 to TRBJ2-7; a possible D gene is TRBD1 (7 bases). CDR3 length: 16 residues. From germline, CDR1 is LNHNV and CDR2 YYDKDF (reference sequence). V was clipped by 3 bases and J by 4 bases, with 19 bases between them. The CDR3 region is CATSSGGGGKAYEQYF. Written as DNA, the CDR3 is TGTGCCACCAGCAGCGGAGGGGGCGGGAAGGCTTACGAGCAGTACTTC.

J is TRBJ1-5 and V is TRBV7-8; TRBD1 aligns across 7 bases. This CDR3 contains 15 residues. V shed 1 base and J 6 bases; nucleotides not matched to a gene: 6. Per the germline V gene, CDR1 is SGHVS and CDR2 is FQNEAQ. CDR3 sequence: CASSLVSQGGQPQHF. The CDR3 nucleotides read TGTGCCAGCAGCTTAGTAAGTCAGGGGGGTCAGCCCCAGCATTTT.

In this sample, this clonotype turned up a few times. The rearrangement joins TRBV7-2 to TRBJ2-5; no reliable D call. The CDR3 consists of 14 residues. V gave up 0 bases and J gave up 4 bases, with 9 bases separating them. Germline values: CDR1 SGHTA, CDR2 FQGNSA. The CDR3 DNA sequence: TGTGCCAGCAGCTTAGCGTCTAGGAGAGAGACCCAGTACTTC. It encodes CASSLASRRETQYF.

This clonotype came up a few times. The rearrangement links TRBV10-3 to TRBJ2-1; 9 bases line up with TRBD1. Germline CDR1 and CDR2: ENHRY and SYGVKD. The trim removed 6 bases at V and 5 bases at J, leaving 2 bases unmatched. This CDR3 contains 13 residues. The CDR3, as DNA: TGTGCCATCAGAGGGACAGGGAACAATGAGCAGTTCTTC. Translating it yields CAIRGTGNNEQFF.

This clonotype was seen only a few times. This chain uses TRBV4-1 with TRBJ2-3, with 9 bases fitting TRBD1. CDR1 and CDR2 (germline): MGHRA, YSYEKL. V shed 3 bases, J shed 2 bases, and the junction held 9 bases outside the gene matches. CDR3 size: 17 residues. The DNA of the CDR3 is TGCGCCAGCAGCCACGGGGGAGGGACAGGGTACACAGATACGCAGTATTTT. Protein: CASSHGGGTGYTDTQYF.

Only a few counts were recorded for this clonotype. This rearrangement joins TRBV3-1 to TRBJ1-1, with TRBD1 as a possible D gene (5 bases). Germline V CDR1 and CDR2: LGHDT, YNNKEL (reference sequence). Trimming removed 9 bases at V and 7 bases at J, with 12 bases between. This CDR3 is built from 11 residues. The CDR3, as DNA: TGTGCCAGTCGGGGGGGAGTTGAAGCTTTCTTT. It specifies CASRGGVEAFF. Full variable domain (outside the CDR3, taken from reference TRBV3-1 and TRBJ1-1): DTAVSQTPKYLVTQMGNDKSIKCEQNLGHDTMYWYKQDSKKFLKIMFSYNNKELIINETVPNRFSPKSPDKAHLNLHINSLELGDSAVYFCASRGGVEAFFGQGTRLTVV.